The clone carrying this TCR beta chain has only a few counts. The second PCR ran about 6 to 12 cycles with a sample-barcoded 5' primer and J-beta primers. Researchers report that a template-switch adaptor with 12 random nucleotides tagged each cDNA molecule. Using its own MiXCR run on the 5' RACE reads, TCRdb lists one record per CDR3 protein. The sample consists of around 1,500,000 distinct CDR3 sequences, over 25% of them appearing once. The CDR3 extends over 14 amino acids. Germline V CDR1 and CDR2: WNHNN, SYGVQD (reference sequence). The germline V and J ends were trimmed by 3 bases and 6 bases, with 11 bases remaining between them. This sample was taken from a study of blood T cells in healthy people across ages. Study context: Per two T cells, about one barcoded beta molecule was captured through template switching.

The rearrangement joins TRBV10-1 to TRBJ1-4; D perhaps matches TRBD1 (5 bases). The specimen was blood. The sequence came from a woman aged 25 to 39 in good health. CDR3 coding DNA: TGCGCCAGCAGTGAAAGCCAAGGGGATGAAAAACTGTTTTTT. Protein product: CASSESQGDEKLFF.